This T cell receptor beta chain was recorded in a study of cytotoxic CD8 clonotypes in ibrutinib-treated CLL. On the study more broadly: Responses: around 24 partial, 2 complete; after median approximately 68 months, approximately 14 stayed remitted, some twelve progressed. Study-level findings and limits: Clonality measured at baseline exceeded age-matched healthy donors, tracking circulating CD8+ T-cell counts. The clonality rise at ibrutinib response reflected private clonotype expansion.

As to this clone: Antigen: not known.

Germline V gene sequence: CDR1 MNHEY, CDR2 SVGAGI. CDR3 length: 14 amino acids. Trimming removed 5 bases from V and 3 bases from J, with 13 bases in between. Profiled with immunoSEQ multiplex PCR; TCRdb holds only in-frame clones, not every one. The table has around 150,000 clones, over 75% seen once. This chain links TRBV6-5 with TRBJ1-2, with TRBD1 as a possible D gene (6 bases). The material was PBMCs, obtained after 36 months of ibrutinib treatment. The clonotype was recovered from a human donor with chronic lymphocytic leukemia. In nucleotides, the CDR3 is TGTGCCAGCAGTACAGGGTCCTCTGACTATGGCTACACCTTC. Translation: CASSTGSSDYGYTF.